The present entry profiles one TCR beta chain with its context. How the authors handled the data: Estimates of nucleated cell counts were drawn from the amplification of reference gene primers. The table came from immunoSEQ multiplex PCR; TCRdb's copy has only in-frame clones and leaves some out. That table supplies the V and J calls and clone size; D and trimming were determined from the DNA. The profile shows roughly 290,000 clones, approximately 86% of them singletons. The germline gives CDR1 SQVTM, CDR2 ANQGSEA. V was trimmed by 4 bases and J by 2 bases, leaving 6 bases between them. The CDR3 runs to 12 residues. The sample comes from a study of blood T cell repertoires in COVID-19. Overall study: Collection of acute and convalescent COVID-19 samples took place in the United States, Italy and Spain. Sources were T cells, B-cell-depleted T cells, or PBMCs; the material itself was cDNA or gDNA.

V is TRBV29-1 and J is TRBJ2-1; D gene ambiguous. Sequencing was performed on peripheral blood. The source of this sequence is a woman between 25 and 40 years old who had recovered from COVID-19. CDR3: CSVVSAYNEQFF. The DNA of the CDR3 is TGCAGCGTTGTGTCAGCCTACAATGAGCAGTTCTTC.